The present entry profiles one T cell receptor beta chain with its context. One end of the junction fails to match germline, which may point to a read error. Adults between roughly 18 and 95 years of age took part from about 24 US areas. Cohort assignment relied on participant-reported clinical history. Donors of Cohort 3 who recovered were those that had two negative PCRs, clearance, or symptom resolution. The CDR3 has 15 amino acids. Germline loops: CDR1 SGHTA, CDR2 FQGTGA. The data were taken from a study of blood T cell repertoires in COVID-19. About the study: The United States, Italy and Spain were the sources of the acute and convalescent COVID-19 samples.

Generated by immunoSEQ multiplex PCR, the TCRdb table keeps only in-frame clones and is missing some. The table lists approximately 290,000 clones, 70% to 90% of them singletons. V and J are TRBV7-3 and TRBJ2-7; a possible D gene is TRBD1 (6 bases). Sequencing used PBMCs or T cells enriched from blood (not recorded which). The receptor was isolated from a woman in her twenties or thirties who had recovered from COVID-19. The CDR3 nucleotides read TGTGCCGGCAGCCCGTCGGGACAAGGAAACTACGAGCAGTACTTC. This gives the protein CAGSPSGQGNYEQYF.